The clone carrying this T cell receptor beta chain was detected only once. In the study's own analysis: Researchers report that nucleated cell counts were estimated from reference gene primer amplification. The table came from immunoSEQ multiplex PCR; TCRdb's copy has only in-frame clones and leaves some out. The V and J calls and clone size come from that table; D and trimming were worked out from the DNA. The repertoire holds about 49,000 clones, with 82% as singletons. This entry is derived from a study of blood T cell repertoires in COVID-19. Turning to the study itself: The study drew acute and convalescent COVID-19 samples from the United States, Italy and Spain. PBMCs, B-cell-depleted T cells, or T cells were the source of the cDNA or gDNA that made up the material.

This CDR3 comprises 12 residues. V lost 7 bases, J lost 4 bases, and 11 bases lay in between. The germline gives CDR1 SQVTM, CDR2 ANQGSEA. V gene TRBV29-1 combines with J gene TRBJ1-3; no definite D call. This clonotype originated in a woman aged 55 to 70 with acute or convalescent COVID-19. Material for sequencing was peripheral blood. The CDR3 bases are TGCAGCGCCGAAAAAGAGGGAAACACCATATATTTT. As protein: CSAEKEGNTIYF.